The sequence of this T cell receptor (beta chain) was determined in a study of T cells in Graves' hyperthyroidism and ophthalmopathy (dated by TCRdb to the late 2010s). With regard to the full study: Peripheral blood samples were taken at initial diagnosis, before any treatment was given. To identify TCR V-J signatures that set the groups apart, the researchers used a discovery cohort of about a hundred patients, made up of around 42 with Graves' ophthalmopathy and 55 to 65 with stable Graves' hyperthyroidism. Prospective prediction of ophthalmopathy was tested in an independent validation cohort of fewer than 20 hyperthyroidism patients and 15 to 17 patients who later progressed to ophthalmopathy. The 95 to 100 discovery patients were divided at random into training and test sets in a 7:3 ratio. The study also compared thyroid tissue and blood T-cell repertoires from a handful of Graves' hyperthyroidism patients. After blood sampling, hyperthyroidism patients were treated with methimazole at a starting dose of 30 mg daily, and ophthalmopathy patients were treated with high-dose intravenous methylprednisolone. According to the paper, TCR Vbeta CDR3 sequencing was carried out on about 140 peripheral blood samples, which came from under 50 ophthalmopathy, 80 or so hyperthyroidism and roughly 17 progressor patients. The paper's findings and limits, for the study overall: A 13 V-J signature model separated ophthalmopathy from stable hyperthyroidism, with around 90% sensitivity and roughly 81% specificity in cross-validation and 80%/75% in testing. Sample size was not statistically predetermined, and blinding of investigators to group allocation was not performed. Most expanded thyroid clonotypes (frequency above 0.001) were also found in blood, which suggests that blood repertoires may mirror thyroid immune responses. In validation, the model predicted progression to ophthalmopathy a median of 6.5 months before onset, with over 55% sensitivity and almost 75% specificity.

This clonotype was counted only a few times. The antigen it recognizes is unknown. The sample holds no much larger clone one base away, and base qualities are not on file. For this chain, trimming is 4 bases at the V end and 8 bases at the J end, and the number of junction bases without a gene match is 17. From a lookup of the germline V gene, CDR1 and CDR2 are MNHEY and SVGEGT. There are 17 amino acids in the CDR3, from cysteine to phenylalanine inclusive. CDR3 DNA is the only sequence kept; it has 51 bases, read in frame from the first base. Amplification of TCR beta CDR3 regions was carried out from RNA transcripts. A first-round RT-PCR of the TCR CDR3 used the HTBI primer set with the Qiagen OneStep RT-PCR kit. The libraries were constructed in a second round of multiplex PCR and then size-selected and purified. Paired-end sequencing of the libraries was performed with 100 bp reads on an Illumina HiSeq2000. The study's processing was this. SOAPnuke was used to process the raw data, removing reads that contained adapters or uncalled bases, had a mean Phred below 15, or lacked an exact match to the constant primer or identifier. COPE v1.2.5 was used to merge the high-quality paired reads, and each unique nucleotide sequence was defined as a clonotype. Clonotypes were aligned to IMGT TRBV, TRBD and TRBJ reference segments using MiTCR v1.1. Analysis was restricted to V-J combinations with a frequency above 0.0001, which covered roughly 99% of repertoires. A TCS score was defined as the ratio between F50 (clonal expansion) and ExV (chaos), using BLOSUM62-based TCRdist between CDR3 peptides within each V-J. Welch's t-statistics and random forest reduced around 520 V-J features to under 15, which were used in a naive Bayes classifier (R e1071). TCRdb applied fastp at Q25 and MiXCR to the public reads, then kept only in-frame beta chains. Rows are combined by CDR3 protein, so each entry shows the most common genes and DNA. TCRdb, not the original authors, processed these V and J calls. Recorded for this sample are hundreds of thousands of distinct CDR3 sequences; about 17% of them occurred a single time. The top ten clonotypes cover over 35% of the sample.

Stable Graves' hyperthyroidism was defined as the absence of progression to ophthalmopathy over 18 months of follow-up. Hyperthyroidism patients were newly diagnosed, with disease duration under 2 months, and aged 18 to 65 years. Any patient with an uncontrolled infection, another autoimmune disease, pregnancy or lactation was excluded. Clinical symptoms, serum thyroxine and TRAb, thyroid ultrasound, and orbital computed tomography formed the basis for the diagnoses. PBMCs were separated from roughly 10 ml of fresh peripheral blood using Ficoll-Paque density gradient centrifugation. Total RNA was extracted with Trizol reagent, and quality was checked on an Agilent 2100 Bioanalyzer.

This TCR was sampled from a man aged 40-49 years with Graves' hyperthyroidism. The sequence joins TRBV6-2 or TRBV6-3 to TRBJ2-1, and 7 junction bases match TRBD1. Material for sequencing was blood. The CDR3 sequence is CASSSNNGQAPVDEQFF. The DNA is as follows: TGTGCCAGCAGTTCCAACAACGGACAGGCCCCTGTGGATGAGCAGTTCTTC.